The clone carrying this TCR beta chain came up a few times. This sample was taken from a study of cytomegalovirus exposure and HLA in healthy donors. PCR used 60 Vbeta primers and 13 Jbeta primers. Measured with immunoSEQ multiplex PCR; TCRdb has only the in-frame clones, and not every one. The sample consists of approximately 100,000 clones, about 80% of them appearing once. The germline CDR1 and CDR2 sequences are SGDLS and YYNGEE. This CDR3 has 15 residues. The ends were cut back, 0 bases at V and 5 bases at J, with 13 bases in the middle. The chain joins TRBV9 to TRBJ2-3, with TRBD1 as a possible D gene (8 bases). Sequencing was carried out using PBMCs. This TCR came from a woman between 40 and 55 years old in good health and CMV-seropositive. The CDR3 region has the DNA TGTGCCAGCAGCGTAGATCACAGGGGGGGAGATACGCAGTATTTT. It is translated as CASSVDHRGGDTQYF.